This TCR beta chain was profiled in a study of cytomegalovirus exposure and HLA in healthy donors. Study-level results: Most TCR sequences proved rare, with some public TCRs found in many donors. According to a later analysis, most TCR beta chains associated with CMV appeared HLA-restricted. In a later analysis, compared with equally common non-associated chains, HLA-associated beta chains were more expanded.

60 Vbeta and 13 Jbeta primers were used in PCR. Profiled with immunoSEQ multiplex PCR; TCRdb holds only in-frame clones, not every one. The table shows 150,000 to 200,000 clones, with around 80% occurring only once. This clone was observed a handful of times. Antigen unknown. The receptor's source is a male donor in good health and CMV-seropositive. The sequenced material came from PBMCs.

The CDR3: CASSLGDISRGNEKLFF. DNA for the CDR3: TGCGCCAGCAGCTTGGGGGACATCAGCAGGGGTAATGAAAAACTGTTTTTT. This sequence joins TRBV5-1 and TRBJ1-4, with D tentatively TRBD1 (6 bases). CDR3 length: 17 amino acids. Trimming removed 0 bases at V and 4 bases at J, with 16 bases between. CDR1 SGHRS and CDR2 YFSETQ come from the germline V gene.